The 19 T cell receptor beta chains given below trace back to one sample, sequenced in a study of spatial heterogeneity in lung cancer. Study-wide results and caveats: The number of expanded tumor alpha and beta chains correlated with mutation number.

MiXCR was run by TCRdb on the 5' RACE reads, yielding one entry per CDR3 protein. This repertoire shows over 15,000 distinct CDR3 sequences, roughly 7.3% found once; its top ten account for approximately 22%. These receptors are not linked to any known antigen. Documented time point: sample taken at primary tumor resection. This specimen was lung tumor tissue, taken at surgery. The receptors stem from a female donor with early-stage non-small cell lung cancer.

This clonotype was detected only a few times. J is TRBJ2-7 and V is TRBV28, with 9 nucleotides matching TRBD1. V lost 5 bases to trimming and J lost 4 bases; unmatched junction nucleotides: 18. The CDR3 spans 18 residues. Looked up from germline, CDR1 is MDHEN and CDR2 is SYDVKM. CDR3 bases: TGTGCCAGCAGTCCAAACCGGGACAGGGCTCCCCGATCTTACGAGCAGTACTTC. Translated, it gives CASSPNRDRAPRSYEQYF.

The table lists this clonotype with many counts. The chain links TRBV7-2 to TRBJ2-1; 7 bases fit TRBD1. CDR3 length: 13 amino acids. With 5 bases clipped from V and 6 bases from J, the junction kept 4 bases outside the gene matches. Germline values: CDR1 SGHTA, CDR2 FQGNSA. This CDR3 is CASSMGQFNEQFF. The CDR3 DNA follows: TGTGCCAGCAGCATGGGACAGTTCAATGAGCAGTTCTTC.

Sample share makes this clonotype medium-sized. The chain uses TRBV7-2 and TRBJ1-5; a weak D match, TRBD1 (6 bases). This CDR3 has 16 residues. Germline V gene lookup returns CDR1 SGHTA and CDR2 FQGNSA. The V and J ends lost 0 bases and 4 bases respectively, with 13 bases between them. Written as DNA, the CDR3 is TGTGCCAGCAGCTTAGCTCTCCGGACAGATAATCAGCCCCAGCATTTT. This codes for CASSLALRTDNQPQHF.

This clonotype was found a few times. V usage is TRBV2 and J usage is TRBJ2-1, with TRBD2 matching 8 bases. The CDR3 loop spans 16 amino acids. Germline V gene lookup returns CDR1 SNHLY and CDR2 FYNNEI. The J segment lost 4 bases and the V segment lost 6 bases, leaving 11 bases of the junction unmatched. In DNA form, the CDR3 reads TGTGCCAGCAGCGGAGGTCGGGCGGGGGGTTACAATGAGCAGTTCTTC. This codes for CASSGGRAGGYNEQFF.

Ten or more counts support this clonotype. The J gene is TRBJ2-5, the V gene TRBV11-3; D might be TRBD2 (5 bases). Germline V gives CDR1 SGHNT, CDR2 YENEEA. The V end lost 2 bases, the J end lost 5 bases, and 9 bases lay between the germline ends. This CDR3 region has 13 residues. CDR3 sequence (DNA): TGTGCCAGCAGCTTAAGATCGGGGGAGACCCAGTACTTC. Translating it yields CASSLRSGETQYF.

This CDR3 reads CASSSGQWGSDTQYF. The CDR3 DNA follows: TGTGCCAGCAGCTCTGGACAGTGGGGATCGGATACGCAGTATTTT. The chain is built from TRBV7-8 and TRBJ2-3; possibly TRBD1 for D (6 bases). Germline CDR1 is SGHVS and CDR2 is FQNEAQ. V gave up 4 bases and J gave up 6 bases, with 17 bases separating them. The CDR3 covers 15 residues. Supplemented by reference TRBV7-8 and TRBJ2-3, the full variable domain reads GAGVSQSPRYKVAKRGQDVALRCDPISGHVSLFWYQQALGQGPEFLTYFQNEAQLDKSGLPSDRFFAERPEGSVSTLKIQRTQQEDSAVYLCASSSGQWGSDTQYFGPGTRLTVL.

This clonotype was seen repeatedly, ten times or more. CDR3 loop: CASSYTGGSDEQFF. CDR3 nucleotides: TGTGCCAGCAGCTACACAGGGGGTAGCGATGAGCAGTTCTTC. The chain combines TRBV11-3 with TRBJ2-1, with 8 bases lining up with TRBD1. The CDR3 runs 14 residues. Germline V gene lookup returns CDR1 SGHNT and CDR2 YENEEA. J was trimmed by 8 bases and V by 4 bases; bases with no gene match: 7.

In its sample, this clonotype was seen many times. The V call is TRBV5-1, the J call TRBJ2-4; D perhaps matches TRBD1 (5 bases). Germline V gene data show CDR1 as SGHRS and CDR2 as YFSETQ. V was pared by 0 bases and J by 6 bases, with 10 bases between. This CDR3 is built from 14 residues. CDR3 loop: CASSLASGANIQYF. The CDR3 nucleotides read TGCGCCAGCAGCTTGGCCTCTGGGGCAAACATTCAGTACTTC.

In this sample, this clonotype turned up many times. CDR3 residues: CASSTTGADTQYF. CDR3 in DNA: TGTGCCAGTAGTACGACAGGGGCAGATACGCAGTATTTT. This rearrangement joins TRBV19 to TRBJ2-3, with 8 bases identical to TRBD1. CDR1 and CDR2 (germline): LNHDA, SQIVND (reference sequence). V was clipped by 4 bases and J by 4 bases; unmatched bases: 1. This CDR3 has 13 residues.

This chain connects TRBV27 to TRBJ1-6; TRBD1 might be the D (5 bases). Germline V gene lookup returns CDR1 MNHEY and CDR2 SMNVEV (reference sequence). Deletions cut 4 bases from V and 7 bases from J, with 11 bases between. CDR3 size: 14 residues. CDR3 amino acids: CASSYRDSNSPLHF. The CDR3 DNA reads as TGTGCCAGCAGTTACCGGGACTCAAATTCACCCCTCCACTTT.

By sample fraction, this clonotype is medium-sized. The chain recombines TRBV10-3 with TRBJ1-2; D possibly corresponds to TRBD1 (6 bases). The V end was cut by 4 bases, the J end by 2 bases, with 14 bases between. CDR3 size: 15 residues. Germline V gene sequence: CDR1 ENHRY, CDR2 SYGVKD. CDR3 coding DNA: TGTGCCATCAGTGGGACAGATCGTAGCAACTATGGCTACACCTTC. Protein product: CAISGTDRSNYGYTF.

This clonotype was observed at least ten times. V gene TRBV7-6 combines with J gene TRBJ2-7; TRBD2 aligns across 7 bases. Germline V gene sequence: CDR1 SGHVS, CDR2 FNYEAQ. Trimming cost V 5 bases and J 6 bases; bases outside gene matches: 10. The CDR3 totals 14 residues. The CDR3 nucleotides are TGTGCCAGCAGCCCCAACCGGGGGAGGGGCGAGCAGTACTTC. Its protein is CASSPNRGRGEQYF.

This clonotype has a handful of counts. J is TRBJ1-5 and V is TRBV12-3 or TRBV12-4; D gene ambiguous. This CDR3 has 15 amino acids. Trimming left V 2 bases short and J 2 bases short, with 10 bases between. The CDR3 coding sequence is TGTGCCAGCAGTTTATCACGGTTACGCAATCAGCCCCAGCATTTT. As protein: CASSLSRLRNQPQHF.

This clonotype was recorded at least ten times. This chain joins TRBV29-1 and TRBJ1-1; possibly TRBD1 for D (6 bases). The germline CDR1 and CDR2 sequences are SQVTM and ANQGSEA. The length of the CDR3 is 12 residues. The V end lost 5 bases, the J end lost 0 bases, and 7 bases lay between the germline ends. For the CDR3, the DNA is TGCAGCGTTTACAGGGTGAACACTGAAGCTTTCTTT. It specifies CSVYRVNTEAFF.

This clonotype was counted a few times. In DNA form, the CDR3 reads TGTGCCAGCAGCTCTCTCGGGGGAGGAGCCGAGACCCAGTACTTC. The encoded protein is CASSSLGGGAETQYF. This chain links TRBV7-9 with TRBJ2-5; D perhaps matches TRBD2 (6 bases). The germline gives CDR1 SEHNR, CDR2 FQNEAQ (reference sequence). The CDR3 is 15 amino acids. The ends were cut back, 4 bases at V and 5 bases at J, with 17 bases in the middle.

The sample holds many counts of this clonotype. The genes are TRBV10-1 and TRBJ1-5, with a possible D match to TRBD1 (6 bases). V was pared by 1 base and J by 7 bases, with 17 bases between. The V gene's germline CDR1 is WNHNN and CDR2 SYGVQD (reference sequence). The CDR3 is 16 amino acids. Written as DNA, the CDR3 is TGCGCCAGCAGTGAGTTTCCAGGGGTGCCTCGGCAGCCCCAGCATTTT. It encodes CASSEFPGVPRQPQHF.

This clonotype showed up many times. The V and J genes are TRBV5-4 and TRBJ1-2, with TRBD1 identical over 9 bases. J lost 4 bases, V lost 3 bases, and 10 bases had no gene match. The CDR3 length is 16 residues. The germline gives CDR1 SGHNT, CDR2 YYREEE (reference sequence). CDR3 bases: TGTGCCAGCAGCTCTAAACCGGGACAGGGTACCTATGGCTACACCTTC. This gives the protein CASSSKPGQGTYGYTF.

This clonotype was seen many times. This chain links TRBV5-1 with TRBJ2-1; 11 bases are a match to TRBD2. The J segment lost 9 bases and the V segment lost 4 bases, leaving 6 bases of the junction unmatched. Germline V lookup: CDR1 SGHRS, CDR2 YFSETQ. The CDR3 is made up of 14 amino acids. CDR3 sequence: CASSPSGGLGEQFF. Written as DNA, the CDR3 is TGCGCCAGCAGCCCTAGCGGGGGGTTAGGTGAGCAGTTCTTC. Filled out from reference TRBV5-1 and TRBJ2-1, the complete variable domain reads KAGVTQTPRYLIKTRGQQVTLSCSPISGHRSVSWYQQTPGQGLQFLFEYFSETQRNKGNFPGRFSGRQFSNSRSEMNVSTLELGDSALYLCASSPSGGLGEQFFGPGTRLTVL.

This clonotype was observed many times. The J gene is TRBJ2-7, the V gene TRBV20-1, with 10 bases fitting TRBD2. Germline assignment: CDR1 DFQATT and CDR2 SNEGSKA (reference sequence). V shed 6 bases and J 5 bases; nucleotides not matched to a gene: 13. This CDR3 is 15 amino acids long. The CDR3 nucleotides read TGCAGTGCCCCCAGGGGGCTAGCGGGGGTCGACGAGCAGTACTTC. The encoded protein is CSAPRGLAGVDEQYF.